The 13 T cell receptor beta chains given below trace back to one sample, sequenced in a study of T cells after posttransplantation cyclophosphamide. Busulfan-fludarabine conditioning, marrow transplant, and cyclophosphamide on days +3 and +4 were administered. This table comes from immunoSEQ multiplex PCR, and its TCRdb copy is limited to in-frame clones, with some not included. The top ten clones hold around 13% of a sample with more than 6,500 clones, about 90% of them seen once. The sample in question was PBMCs, obtained approximately 190 weeks after allogeneic stem cell transplant with posttransplant cyclophosphamide. The receptors stem from a female patient in her 50s who received an allogeneic stem cell transplant from a related donor, was CMV-positive, and had no GVHD. Among the T cells, some may be from the graft donor.

The chain links TRBV6-6 to TRBJ2-2; D call uncertain. Trimming pared 8 bases from V and 3 bases from J, leaving 10 bases between. The length of the CDR3 is 13 residues. Germline CDR1 reads MNHNY; CDR2 reads SVGAGI (reference sequence). In nucleotides, the CDR3 is TGTGCCAGCCCCCCTTCGGACACCGGGGAGCTGTTTTTT. It codes for CASPPSDTGELFF.

This chain links TRBV6-1 with TRBJ2-1; TRBD2 might be the D (6 bases). CDR3 length: 16 residues. The germline CDR1 and CDR2 sequences are MNHNS and SASEGT. The V and J ends lost 3 bases and 12 bases respectively, with 24 bases between them. CDR3 sequence (DNA): TGTGCCAGCAGTGAGGCGATAGCGCTCGAAAACGGGGGGCAGTTCTTC. This codes for CASSEAIALENGGQFF.

This chain joins TRBV18 and TRBJ1-2; 8 nucleotides align to TRBD1. The V gene end was trimmed by 2 bases and the J gene end by 7 bases; junction bases not matched to a gene: 9. CDR1 is KGHSH, CDR2 LQKENI, per germline. This CDR3 spans 15 amino acids. The CDR3 region has the DNA TGTGCCAGCTCACCAGATAGAGGACAGGGCCCTGGCTACACCTTC. Residues: CASSPDRGQGPGYTF.

The chain couples TRBV5-1 to TRBJ2-6, with D tentatively TRBD2 (6 bases). This CDR3 region has 14 residues. CDR1 and CDR2 from the germline V gene are SGHRS and YFSETQ. Trimming stripped 4 bases from V and 6 bases from J, with 11 bases between. DNA of the CDR3: TGCGCCAGCAGCGGGACTCTTGAGGCCAACGTCCTGACTTTC. Its translation: CASSGTLEANVLTF.

This chain joins TRBV5-5 and TRBJ1-2; 8 nucleotides agree with TRBD1. This CDR3 comprises 16 residues. Germline V CDR1 and CDR2: SGHKS, YYEKEE (reference sequence). J was trimmed by 4 bases and V by 4 bases; bases with no gene match: 12. CDR3 DNA sequence: TGTGCCAGCAGCCGCGGGACAGGTCCGAGGAGCTATGGCTACACCTTC. Amino acid sequence: CASSRGTGPRSYGYTF.

This chain uses TRBV18 with TRBJ2-5; perhaps TRBD1 as D (5 bases). V lost 1 base and J 3 bases, leaving 6 bases between the germline ends. The CDR3 loop spans 13 amino acids. Germline CDR1 and CDR2: KGHSH and LQKENI. DNA of the CDR3: TGTGCCAGCTCACCACGCAGGGAAGAGACCCAGTACTTC. This codes for CASSPRREETQYF.

The gene calls are TRBV5-1 and TRBJ2-1; 12 bases agree with TRBD2. CDR1 and CDR2 (germline): SGHRS, YFSETQ. The CDR3 consists of 17 residues. V trimming: 4 bases; J trimming: 3 bases; junction bases outside the gene matches: 8. CDR3 residues: CASSPGPTSGSYNEQFF. DNA for the CDR3: TGCGCCAGCAGCCCCGGACCGACTAGCGGGAGCTACAATGAGCAGTTCTTC. Full variable domain (missing parts from reference TRBV5-1 and TRBJ2-1): KAGVTQTPRYLIKTRGQQVTLSCSPISGHRSVSWYQQTPGQGLQFLFEYFSETQRNKGNFPGRFSGRQFSNSRSEMNVSTLELGDSALYLCASSPGPTSGSYNEQFFGPGTRLTVL.

This clone was counted a single time. This rearrangement joins TRBV13 to TRBJ2-7; no clear D gene. Germline CDR1 and CDR2: PRHDT and FYEKMQ (reference sequence). V dropped 7 bases and J dropped 6 bases, with 19 bases sitting between them. This CDR3 is 14 amino acids long. Written as DNA, the CDR3 is TGTGCCAGCAATACTCATGTGGGCAGCAGCGAGCAGTACTTC. As protein: CASNTHVGSSEQYF.

About this clone itself: This sample also contains other DNA sequences that code for the same CDR3. V and J are TRBV5-1 and TRBJ2-7; TRBD2 agrees at 7 bases. CDR3 length equals 14 residues. Germline loops: CDR1 SGHRS, CDR2 YFSETQ. V shed 4 bases, J shed 5 bases, and the junction held 9 bases outside the gene matches. The CDR3 is CASSLASSGDEQYF. For the CDR3, the DNA is TGCGCCAGCAGCCTGGCGTCTAGCGGCGACGAGCAGTACTTC.

The chain links TRBV9 to TRBJ1-4; D gene ambiguous. Germline V gene data show CDR1 as SGDLS and CDR2 as YYNGEE. There are 14 residues in the CDR3. Trimming cost V 3 bases and J 6 bases, with 12 bases left between them. The CDR3 region is CASSAQVWDEKLFF. The CDR3 coding sequence is TGTGCCAGCAGCGCTCAGGTCTGGGATGAAAAACTGTTTTTT.

The CDR3 loop reads CASSLRGGYDWEQYF. Written as DNA, the CDR3 is TGCGCCAGCAGCTTGCGAGGAGGGTATGATTGGGAGCAGTACTTC. J is TRBJ2-7 and V is TRBV5-1, with D possibly TRBD2 on 6 matching bases. The CDR3 runs 15 residues. V was cut by 1 base and J by 7 bases, with 18 bases left in between. Germline V gene lookup returns CDR1 SGHRS and CDR2 YFSETQ. The whole variable domain, filled in from reference TRBV5-1 and TRBJ2-7, reads KAGVTQTPRYLIKTRGQQVTLSCSPISGHRSVSWYQQTPGQGLQFLFEYFSETQRNKGNFPGRFSGRQFSNSRSEMNVSTLELGDSALYLCASSLRGGYDWEQYFGPGTRLTVT.

The chain uses TRBV28 and TRBJ1-4, with a possible D match to TRBD1 (6 bases). Germline lookup yields CDR1 MDHEN and CDR2 SYDVKM. V lost 4 bases, J lost 8 bases, and 20 bases lay in between. CDR3 length equals 16 residues. DNA of the CDR3: TGTGCCAGCAGTTCTGACAGGCAGGTGATCAGGGAAAAACTGTTTTTT. Translation: CASSSDRQVIREKLFF.

V and J are TRBV5-8 and TRBJ2-1, with TRBD1 matching over 9 bases. The CDR3 has 16 residues. Trimming at V came to 3 bases and at J to 1 base, leaving 5 bases not matched to a gene. From germline, CDR1 is SGHTS and CDR2 YDEGEE. CDR3 sequence: CASSWTDRGSYNEQFF. DNA of the CDR3: TGTGCCAGCAGCTGGACGGACAGGGGTTCCTACAATGAGCAGTTCTTC.